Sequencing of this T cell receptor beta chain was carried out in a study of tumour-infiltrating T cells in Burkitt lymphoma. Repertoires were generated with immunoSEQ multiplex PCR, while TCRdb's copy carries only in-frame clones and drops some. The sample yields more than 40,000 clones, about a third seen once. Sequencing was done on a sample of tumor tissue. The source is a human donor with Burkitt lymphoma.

CDR3 sequence: CASGLGHEGNSPLHF. The CDR3 DNA reads TGTGCCAGCGGGTTGGGACACGAGGGTAATTCACCCCTCCACTTT. The chain carries TRBV9 and TRBJ1-6, with D possibly being TRBD1 (6 bases). The CDR3 sequence is 15 residues long. Trimming took off 7 bases at V and 6 bases at J, with 17 bases between the two ends. Germline V CDR1 and CDR2: SGDLS, YYNGEE.